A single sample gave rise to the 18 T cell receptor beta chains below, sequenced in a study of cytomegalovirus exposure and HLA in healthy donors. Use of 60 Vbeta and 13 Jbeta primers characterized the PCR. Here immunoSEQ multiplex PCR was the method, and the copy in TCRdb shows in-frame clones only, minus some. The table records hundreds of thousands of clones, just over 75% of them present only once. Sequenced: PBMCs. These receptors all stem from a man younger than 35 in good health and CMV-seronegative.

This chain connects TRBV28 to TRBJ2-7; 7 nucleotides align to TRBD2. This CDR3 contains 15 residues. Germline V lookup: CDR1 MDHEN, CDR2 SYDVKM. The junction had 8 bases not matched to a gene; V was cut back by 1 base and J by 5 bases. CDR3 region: CASSLLIGRSDEQYF. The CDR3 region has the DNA TGTGCCAGCAGTTTATTGATCGGGAGGTCTGACGAGCAGTACTTC.

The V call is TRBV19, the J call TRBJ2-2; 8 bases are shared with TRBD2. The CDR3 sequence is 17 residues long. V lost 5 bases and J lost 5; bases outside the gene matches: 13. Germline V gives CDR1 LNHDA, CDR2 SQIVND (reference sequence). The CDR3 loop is CASSSSGSPRKTGELFF. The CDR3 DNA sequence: TGTGCCAGTAGTTCCAGCGGGAGTCCCCGAAAAACCGGGGAGCTGTTTTTT.

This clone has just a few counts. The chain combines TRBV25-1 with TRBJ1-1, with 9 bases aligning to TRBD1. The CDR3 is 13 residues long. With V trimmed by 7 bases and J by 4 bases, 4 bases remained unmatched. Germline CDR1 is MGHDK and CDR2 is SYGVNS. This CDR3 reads CASIQGASTEAFF. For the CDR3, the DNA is TGTGCCAGCATACAGGGGGCGAGCACTGAAGCTTTCTTT.

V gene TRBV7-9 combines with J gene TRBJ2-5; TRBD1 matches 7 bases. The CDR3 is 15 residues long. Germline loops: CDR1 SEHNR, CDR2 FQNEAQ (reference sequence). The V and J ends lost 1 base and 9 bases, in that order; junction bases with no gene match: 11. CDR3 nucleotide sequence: TGTGCCAGCAGCTTAGAGAACAGGGGCTTGGTTTCCCAGTACTTC. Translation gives CASSLENRGLVSQYF.

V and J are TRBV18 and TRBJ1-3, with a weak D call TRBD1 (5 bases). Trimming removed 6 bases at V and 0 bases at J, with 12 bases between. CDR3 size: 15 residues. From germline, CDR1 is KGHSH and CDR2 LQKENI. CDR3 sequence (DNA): TGTGCCAGCTCCGGTGGGGCGAGCTCTGGAAACACCATATATTTT. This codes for CASSGGASSGNTIYF.

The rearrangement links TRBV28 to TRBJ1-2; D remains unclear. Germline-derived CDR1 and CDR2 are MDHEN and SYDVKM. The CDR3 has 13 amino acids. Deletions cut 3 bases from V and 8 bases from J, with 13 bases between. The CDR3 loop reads CASSLRAVGGYTF. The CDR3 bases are TGTGCCAGCAGTTTGCGGGCAGTGGGGGGCTACACCTTC.

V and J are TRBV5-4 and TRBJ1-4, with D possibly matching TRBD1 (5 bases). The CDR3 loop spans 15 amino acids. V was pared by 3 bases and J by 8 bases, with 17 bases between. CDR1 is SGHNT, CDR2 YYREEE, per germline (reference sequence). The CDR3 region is CASSSPGILGEKLFF. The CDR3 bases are TGTGCCAGCAGCTCCCCAGGGATCTTAGGGGAAAAACTGTTTTTT.

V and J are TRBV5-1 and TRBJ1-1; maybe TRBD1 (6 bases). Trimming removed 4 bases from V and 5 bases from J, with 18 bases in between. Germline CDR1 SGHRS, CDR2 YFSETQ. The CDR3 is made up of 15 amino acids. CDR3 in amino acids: CASSPFGAGETEAFF. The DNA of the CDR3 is TGCGCCAGCAGCCCCTTTGGGGCAGGGGAGACTGAAGCTTTCTTT.

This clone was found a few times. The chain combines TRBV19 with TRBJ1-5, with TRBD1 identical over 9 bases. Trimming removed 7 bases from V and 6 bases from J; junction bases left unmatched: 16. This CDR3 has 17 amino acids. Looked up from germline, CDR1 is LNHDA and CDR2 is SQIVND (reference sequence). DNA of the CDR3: TGTGCCAGTACCCCTCAGAGAACAGGGGGCATTCCTCAGCCCCAGCATTTT. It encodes CASTPQRTGGIPQPQHF.

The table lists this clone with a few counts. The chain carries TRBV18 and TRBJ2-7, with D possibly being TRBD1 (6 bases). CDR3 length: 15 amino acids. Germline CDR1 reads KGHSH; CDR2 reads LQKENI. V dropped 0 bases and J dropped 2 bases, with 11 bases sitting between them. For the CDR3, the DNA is TGTGCCAGCTCACCACCCGGCAGGGACACCTACGAGCAGTACTTC. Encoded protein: CASSPPGRDTYEQYF.

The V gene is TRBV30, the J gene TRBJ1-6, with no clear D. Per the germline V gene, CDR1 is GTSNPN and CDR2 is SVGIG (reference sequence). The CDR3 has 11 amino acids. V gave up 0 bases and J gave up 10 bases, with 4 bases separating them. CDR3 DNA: TGTGCCTGGAGTGTACAATCACCCCTCCACTTT. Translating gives CAWSVQSPLHF. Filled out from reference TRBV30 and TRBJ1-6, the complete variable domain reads SQTIHQWPATLVQPVGSPLSLECTVEGTSNPNLYWYRQAAGRGLQLLFYSVGIGQISSEVPQNLSASRPQDRQFILSSKKLLLSDSGFYLCAWSVQSPLHFGNGTRLTVT.

In DNA form, the CDR3 reads TGTGCCACCAGCAGAGCAGTAGCGGGAGGGATCACAGATACGCAGTATTTT. This translates into CATSRAVAGGITDTQYF. This sequence joins TRBV15 and TRBJ2-3, with 11 bases aligning to TRBD2. The J segment lost 2 bases and the V segment lost 1 base, leaving 5 bases of the junction unmatched. This CDR3 spans 17 amino acids. Germline V gene lookup returns CDR1 LNHNV and CDR2 YYDKDF (reference sequence). Full variable domain (missing parts from reference TRBV15 and TRBJ2-3): DAMVIQNPRYQVTQFGKPVTLSCSQTLNHNVMYWYQQKSSQAPKLLFHYYDKDFNNEADTPDNFQSRRPNTSFCFLDIRSPGLGDTAMYLCATSRAVAGGITDTQYFGPGTRLTVL.

The CDR3 DNA sequence: TGTGCCAGCAGACCGGGACAGGGTAGGAACACTGAAGCTTTCTTT. Its translation is CASRPGQGRNTEAFF. The chain joins TRBV6-1 to TRBJ1-1; 9 nucleotides align to TRBD1. CDR3 size: 15 residues. With 6 bases clipped from V and 1 base from J, the junction kept 6 bases outside the gene matches. Germline-derived CDR1 and CDR2 are MNHNS and SASEGT.

The CDR3 region is CASSQPTSGRNDEQFF. CDR3 nucleotide sequence: TGCGCCAGCAGCCAGCCGACTAGCGGGAGGAACGATGAGCAGTTCTTC. The V and J genes are TRBV4-1 and TRBJ2-1; TRBD2 agrees at 13 bases. The length of the CDR3 is 16 residues. V was pared by 3 bases and J by 8 bases, with 7 bases of the junction left unmatched. Germline loops: CDR1 MGHRA, CDR2 YSYEKL.

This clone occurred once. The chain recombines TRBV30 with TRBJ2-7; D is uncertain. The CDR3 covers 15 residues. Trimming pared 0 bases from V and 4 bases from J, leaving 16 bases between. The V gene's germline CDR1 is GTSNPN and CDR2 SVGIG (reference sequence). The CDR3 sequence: CAWSVPETRKYEQYF. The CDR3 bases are TGTGCCTGGAGTGTACCTGAGACACGAAAATACGAGCAGTACTTC.

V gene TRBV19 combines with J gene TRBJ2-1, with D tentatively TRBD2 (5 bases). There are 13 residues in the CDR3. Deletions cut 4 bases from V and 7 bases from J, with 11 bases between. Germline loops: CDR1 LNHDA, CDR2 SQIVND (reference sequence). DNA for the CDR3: TGTGCCAGTAGTAGCGGACTCACGAATGAGCAGTTCTTC. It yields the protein CASSSGLTNEQFF.

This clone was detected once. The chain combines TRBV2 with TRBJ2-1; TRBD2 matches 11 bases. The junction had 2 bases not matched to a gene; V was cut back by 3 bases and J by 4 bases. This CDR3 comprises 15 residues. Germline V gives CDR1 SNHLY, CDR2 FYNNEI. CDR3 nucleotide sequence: TGTGCCAGCAGTGAGAGACTAGCGGGGTACAATGAGCAGTTCTTC. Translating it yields CASSERLAGYNEQFF.

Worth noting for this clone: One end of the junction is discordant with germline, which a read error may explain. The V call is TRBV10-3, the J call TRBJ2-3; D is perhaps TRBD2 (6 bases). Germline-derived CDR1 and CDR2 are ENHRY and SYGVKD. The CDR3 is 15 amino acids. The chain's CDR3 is CATQNIAETTNTQYF. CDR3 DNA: TGTGCCACCCAAAATATAGCGGAGACCACAAATACGCAGTATTTT.